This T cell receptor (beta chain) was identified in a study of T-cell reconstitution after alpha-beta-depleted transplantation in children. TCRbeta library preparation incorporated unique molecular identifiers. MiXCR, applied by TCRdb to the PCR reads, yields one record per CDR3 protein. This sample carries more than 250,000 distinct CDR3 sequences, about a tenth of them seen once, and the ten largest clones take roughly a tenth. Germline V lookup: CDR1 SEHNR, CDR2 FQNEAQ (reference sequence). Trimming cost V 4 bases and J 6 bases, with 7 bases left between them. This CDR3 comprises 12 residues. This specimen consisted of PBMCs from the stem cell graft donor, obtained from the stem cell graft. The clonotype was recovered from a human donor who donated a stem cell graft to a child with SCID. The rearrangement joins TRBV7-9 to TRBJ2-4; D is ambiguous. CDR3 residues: CASSSDRNIQYF. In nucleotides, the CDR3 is TGTGCCAGCAGCTCGGACCGAAACATTCAGTACTTC.